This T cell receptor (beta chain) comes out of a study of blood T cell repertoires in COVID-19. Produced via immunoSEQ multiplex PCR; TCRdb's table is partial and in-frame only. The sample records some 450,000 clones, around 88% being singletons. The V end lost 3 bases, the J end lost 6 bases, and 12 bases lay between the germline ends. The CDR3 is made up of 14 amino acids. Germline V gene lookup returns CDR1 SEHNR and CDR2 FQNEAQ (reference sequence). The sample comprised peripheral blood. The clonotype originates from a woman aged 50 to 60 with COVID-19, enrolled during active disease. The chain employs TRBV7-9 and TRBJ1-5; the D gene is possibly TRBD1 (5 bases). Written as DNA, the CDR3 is TGTGCCAGCAGCTTGGCAGGCGGGGGTCAGCCCCAGCATTTT. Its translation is CASSLAGGGQPQHF.